The next 32 T cell receptor beta chains were all read from a single sample in a study of immune evolution from preneoplasia to lung adenocarcinoma. TCRdb's copy holds only in-frame clones and misses some; the assay was immunoSEQ multiplex PCR. The table lists 7,000 to 10,000 clones, roughly 79% of them singletons, with around 8.3% in the top ten. Sequenced: FFPE invasive lung adenocarcinoma tissue. All receptors derive from a person aged 45-60 years with lung adenocarcinoma.

J is TRBJ2-7 and V is TRBV5-1; 7 bases are a match to TRBD1. The CDR3 is 16 residues long. The V gene's germline CDR1 is SGHRS and CDR2 YFSETQ. J gave up 7 bases and V 3 bases, and 16 bases lay outside the gene matches. The CDR3 region has the DNA TGCGCCAGCAGCTCAACGGACAGGAGCGCGATTTGGGAGCAGTACTTC. As protein: CASSSTDRSAIWEQYF. Full variable domain (rest looked up from reference TRBV5-1 and TRBJ2-7): KAGVTQTPRYLIKTRGQQVTLSCSPISGHRSVSWYQQTPGQGLQFLFEYFSETQRNKGNFPGRFSGRQFSNSRSEMNVSTLELGDSALYLCASSSTDRSAIWEQYFGPGTRLTVT.

The genes are TRBV2 and TRBJ1-3; the D gene is possibly TRBD1 (6 bases). Germline V gives CDR1 SNHLY, CDR2 FYNNEI. The CDR3 spans 14 residues. V was trimmed by 7 bases and J by 9 bases, leaving 19 bases between them. In DNA, the CDR3 is TGTGCCAGCACTACCACAGGGACTGTGAGCACCATATATTTT. It encodes CASTTTGTVSTIYF.

This chain joins TRBV25-1 and TRBJ2-1; D ambiguous. Per the germline V gene, CDR1 is MGHDK and CDR2 is SYGVNS. Between the trimmed V and J ends, which lost 2 bases and 9 bases, there was a span of 14 bases. The CDR3 has 14 residues. The chain's CDR3 is CASSEASVRIEQFF. CDR3 coding DNA: TGTGCCAGCAGTGAAGCAAGTGTCCGGATTGAGCAGTTCTTC.

The genes are TRBV4-2 and TRBJ2-7; 13 bases are shared with TRBD2. The germline gives CDR1 LGHNA, CDR2 YNFKEQ. V was clipped by 0 bases and J by 4 bases; unmatched bases: 12. CDR3 size: 19 residues. The CDR3 is CASSQDSVLAGGRAYEQYF. The DNA of the CDR3 is TGTGCCAGCAGCCAAGATAGTGTACTAGCGGGAGGGAGGGCTTACGAGCAGTACTTC.

The rearrangement uses TRBV11-2 and TRBJ2-7; 7 nucleotides match TRBD1. V lost 1 base, J lost 3 bases, and 0 bases stayed unmatched. Germline assignment: CDR1 SGHAT and CDR2 FQNNGV. The CDR3 contains 13 residues. CDR3 amino acids: CASSLGDSYEQYF. The CDR3 nucleotides read TGTGCCAGCAGCTTAGGGGACAGCTACGAGCAGTACTTC.

The rearrangement uses TRBV7-8 and TRBJ2-5; 9 nucleotides line up with TRBD2. Germline CDR1 and CDR2: SGHVS and FQNEAQ. The CDR3 sequence is 15 residues long. V lost 0 bases and J lost 5; bases outside the gene matches: 4. The CDR3 protein is CASSLAAGGRETQYF. The CDR3 DNA is TGTGCCAGCAGCTTAGCGGCGGGGGGGAGGGAGACCCAGTACTTC.

This clone occurred once. J is TRBJ2-4 and V is TRBV7-2; D is perhaps TRBD2 (5 bases). V was trimmed by 4 bases and J by 0 bases, leaving 13 bases between them. CDR1 is SGHTA, CDR2 FQGNSA, per germline. The CDR3 is 16 residues long. CDR3 nucleotide sequence: TGTGCCAGCAGCTCCGAAAGCGGACTAGCCAAAAACATTCAGTACTTC. Protein product: CASSSESGLAKNIQYF.

The rearrangement joins TRBV5-1 to TRBJ1-1, with 7 bases identical to TRBD1. Germline CDR1 is SGHRS and CDR2 is YFSETQ. J lost 2 bases, V lost 3 bases, and 10 bases had no gene match. This CDR3 spans 16 amino acids. The CDR3 here is CASSSLNYRGNTEAFF. The CDR3 coding sequence is TGCGCCAGCAGCTCACTAAATTACAGGGGCAACACTGAAGCTTTCTTT.

J is TRBJ2-3 and V is TRBV9, with D tentatively TRBD2 (6 bases). The CDR3 has 16 amino acids. CDR1 is SGDLS, CDR2 YYNGEE, per germline. Trimming removed 1 base at V and 6 bases at J, with 18 bases between. Written as DNA, the CDR3 is TGTGCCAGCAGCGTAAACCCTAGCGCCCGCTCTGATACGCAGTATTTT. It is translated as CASSVNPSARSDTQYF.

The rearrangement joins TRBV18 to TRBJ2-7; D unresolved. Germline V lookup: CDR1 KGHSH, CDR2 LQKENI. The CDR3 has 16 residues. V lost 3 bases, J lost 3 bases, and 18 bases lay in between. CDR3 coding DNA: TGTGCCAGCTCACCCCAGCAAGGAACCAACAACTACGAGCAGTACTTC. Its translation is CASSPQQGTNNYEQYF.

The chain combines TRBV9 with TRBJ2-1; maybe TRBD1 (7 bases). The ends were cut back, 4 bases at V and 2 bases at J, with 16 bases in the middle. Germline V lookup: CDR1 SGDLS, CDR2 YYNGEE. The CDR3 runs 16 residues. The CDR3 loop is CASSPRGDSAYNEQFF. The CDR3 nucleotides read TGTGCCAGCAGCCCCAGGGGGGACAGTGCCTACAATGAGCAGTTCTTC.

Only one count was recorded for this clone. This chain links TRBV5-4 with TRBJ2-3, with a tentative D call TRBD2 (5 bases). Germline V gene data show CDR1 as SGHNT and CDR2 as YYREEE (reference sequence). This CDR3 is built from 13 residues. V shed 2 bases and J shed 4 bases, with 8 bases lying between them. CDR3 nucleotides: TGTGCCAGCAGCTTTGACTACTCAGATACGCAGTATTTT. It specifies CASSFDYSDTQYF.

CDR3 in DNA: TGTGCCAGCAGTTTTCAGGGTGGTGATCAGCCCCAGCATTTT. Amino acid sequence: CASSFQGGDQPQHF. J is TRBJ1-5 and V is TRBV27, with D possibly TRBD1 on 5 matching bases. V was pared by 3 bases and J by 5 bases, with 11 bases between. Germline V CDR1 and CDR2: MNHEY, SMNVEV (reference sequence). CDR3 length: 14 residues.

The chain couples TRBV5-1 to TRBJ2-1, with unresolved D. This CDR3 region has 15 residues. From germline, CDR1 is SGHRS and CDR2 YFSETQ. V was shortened by 4 bases and J by 0 bases, with 11 bases between the two germline ends. The CDR3 nucleotides read TGCGCCAGCAGCCAGAGATCGAGCTCCTACAATGAGCAGTTCTTC. Translated: CASSQRSSSYNEQFF.

CDR3 sequence reads: CSVDGPSVGTDTQYF. CDR3 in DNA: TGCAGCGTTGATGGGCCTAGCGTAGGCACAGATACGCAGTATTTT. The V gene is TRBV29-1, the J gene TRBJ2-3; possibly TRBD2 for D (6 bases). The length of the CDR3 is 15 residues. The germline V gene encodes CDR1 SQVTM and CDR2 ANQGSEA. Between the trimmed V and J ends, which lost 3 bases and 1 base, there was a span of 14 bases.

J is TRBJ1-1 and V is TRBV5-4; D remains ambiguous. CDR3 length: 12 residues. Trimming removed 0 bases at V and 3 bases at J, with 3 bases between. Looked up from germline, CDR1 is SGHNT and CDR2 is YYREEE (reference sequence). CDR3 nucleotides: TGTGCCAGCAGCTTGGGGGACACTGAAGCTTTCTTT. It codes for CASSLGDTEAFF.

The genes are TRBV4-2 and TRBJ1-1; no clear D. Between the trimmed V and J ends, which lost 0 bases and 0 bases, there was a span of 8 bases. This CDR3 contains 15 residues. Germline lookup yields CDR1 LGHNA and CDR2 YNFKEQ. In DNA form, the CDR3 reads TGTGCCAGCAGCCAAGATCTGGTGATGAACACTGAAGCTTTCTTT. It translates to CASSQDLVMNTEAFF.

The rearrangement joins TRBV2 to TRBJ2-7; TRBD2 aligns across 10 bases. CDR3 length: 14 amino acids. Germline CDR1 reads SNHLY; CDR2 reads FYNNEI. The junction had 7 bases not matched to a gene; V was cut back by 11 bases and J by 0 bases. CDR3 amino acids: CAGGTSVNSYEQYF. The CDR3 DNA reads as TGTGCCGGAGGGACTAGCGTTAACTCCTACGAGCAGTACTTC. Combining the CDR3 with reference TRBV2 and TRBJ2-7 gives the whole variable domain EPEVTQTPSHQVTQMGQEVILRCVPISNHLYFYWYRQILGQKVEFLVSFYNNEISEKSEIFDDQFSVERPDGSNFTLKIRSTKLEDSAMYFCAGGTSVNSYEQYFGPGTRLTVT.

The chain joins TRBV2 to TRBJ1-2; no clear D. The CDR3 length is 12 residues. The germline V and J ends were trimmed by 6 bases and 8 bases, with 13 bases remaining between them. Germline loops: CDR1 SNHLY, CDR2 FYNNEI. The CDR3 sequence is CASSQNMGGYTF. CDR3 coding DNA: TGTGCCAGCAGCCAAAACATGGGGGGCTACACCTTC. Looking up the rest from reference TRBV2 and TRBJ1-2 gives the full variable domain: EPEVTQTPSHQVTQMGQEVILRCVPISNHLYFYWYRQILGQKVEFLVSFYNNEISEKSEIFDDQFSVERPDGSNFTLKIRSTKLEDSAMYFCASSQNMGGYTFGSGTRLTVV.

This clone has just one count. The rearrangement links TRBV2 to TRBJ2-2; D gene uncertain. This CDR3 has 15 amino acids. The V gene lost 2 bases and the J gene lost 0 bases, with 7 bases spanning the gap. CDR1 and CDR2 (germline): SNHLY, FYNNEI. This CDR3 reads CASSEQTANTGELFF. In DNA, the CDR3 is TGTGCCAGCAGTGAACAGACGGCGAACACCGGGGAGCTGTTTTTT. The entire variable domain, with the rest obtained from reference TRBV2 and TRBJ2-2, is as follows: EPEVTQTPSHQVTQMGQEVILRCVPISNHLYFYWYRQILGQKVEFLVSFYNNEISEKSEIFDDQFSVERPDGSNFTLKIRSTKLEDSAMYFCASSEQTANTGELFFGEGSRLTVL.

The chain uses TRBV2 and TRBJ2-7; D is uncertain. The CDR3 extends over 11 amino acids. The germline CDR1 and CDR2 sequences are SNHLY and FYNNEI. Trimming cost V 8 bases and J 3 bases, with 8 bases left between them. The CDR3 here is CASLDGYEQYF. As DNA, the CDR3 is TGTGCCAGCTTGGACGGCTACGAGCAGTACTTC.

The chain is built from TRBV19 and TRBJ1-6, with 9 positions matching TRBD1. This CDR3 is 14 amino acids long. Germline V CDR1 and CDR2: LNHDA, SQIVND (reference sequence). V shed 8 bases and J 9 bases; nucleotides not matched to a gene: 8. This CDR3 is CASDIGQGTSPLHF. CDR3 in DNA: TGTGCCAGTGATATCGGACAGGGGACTTCACCCCTCCACTTT.

The gene calls are TRBV2 and TRBJ2-1; the D is unclear. The V end was cut by 3 bases, the J end by 11 bases, with 17 bases between. Germline lookup yields CDR1 SNHLY and CDR2 FYNNEI. The CDR3 consists of 14 residues. DNA for the CDR3: TGTGCCAGCAGTGAGGACCCCAAGTCCTATAAGCAGTTCTTC. Protein: CASSEDPKSYKQFF. The variable domain in full, completed from reference TRBV2 and TRBJ2-1, reads EPEVTQTPSHQVTQMGQEVILRCVPISNHLYFYWYRQILGQKVEFLVSFYNNEISEKSEIFDDQFSVERPDGSNFTLKIRSTKLEDSAMYFCASSEDPKSYKQFFGPGTRLTVL.

The CDR3 is CSVAEPTTNEKLFF. In DNA form, the CDR3 reads TGCAGCGTTGCAGAACCCACAACTAATGAAAAACTGTTTTTT. The rearrangement links TRBV29-1 to TRBJ1-4; D call uncertain. This CDR3 is built from 14 residues. V lost 4 bases, J lost 0 bases, and 9 bases lay in between. Germline V CDR1 and CDR2: SQVTM, ANQGSEA.

This clone came up a few times. The V and J genes are TRBV27 and TRBJ2-2, with D tentatively TRBD1 (5 bases). From germline, CDR1 is MNHEY and CDR2 SMNVEV (reference sequence). The CDR3 is 14 residues long. Trimming took off 6 bases at V and 2 bases at J, with 10 bases between the two ends. The CDR3 loop is CASRFDSNTGELFF. CDR3 nucleotide sequence: TGTGCCAGCAGATTTGACAGCAACACCGGGGAGCTGTTTTTT.

The genes are TRBV11-3 and TRBJ2-1; no definite D call. The V gene lost 2 bases and the J gene lost 5 bases, with 7 bases spanning the gap. This CDR3 spans 13 amino acids. Germline loops: CDR1 SGHNT, CDR2 YENEEA. The CDR3 DNA sequence: TGTGCCAGCAGCTTAATGAGCGACAATGAGCAGTTCTTC. It is translated as CASSLMSDNEQFF. Complete variable domain (other parts from reference TRBV11-3 and TRBJ2-1): EAGVVQSPRYKIIEKKQPVAFWCNPISGHNTLYWYLQNLGQGPELLIRYENEEAVDDSQLPKDRFSAERLKGVDSTLKIQPAELGDSAVYLCASSLMSDNEQFFGPGTRLTVL.

V is TRBV5-8 and J is TRBJ1-5; the D is unclear. Per the germline V gene, CDR1 is SGHTS and CDR2 is YDEGEE. Trimming removed 3 bases at V and 6 bases at J, with 10 bases between. The CDR3 consists of 13 residues. CDR3 in amino acids: CASSSNWGQPQHF. The CDR3 coding sequence is TGTGCCAGCAGCTCTAACTGGGGTCAGCCCCAGCATTTT.

This clone was seen only a few times. The chain is built from TRBV5-4 and TRBJ2-5; D perhaps matches TRBD2 (5 bases). Germline lookup yields CDR1 SGHNT and CDR2 YYREEE (reference sequence). V shed 4 bases and J shed 1 base, with 14 bases lying between them. The CDR3 is 15 amino acids. The CDR3 loop is CASSEGSSIQETQYF. CDR3 nucleotide sequence: TGTGCCAGCAGCGAGGGCTCCTCCATCCAAGAGACCCAGTACTTC. The variable domain in full, completed from reference TRBV5-4 and TRBJ2-5, reads ETGVTQSPTHLIKTRGQQVTLRCSSQSGHNTVSWYQQALGQGPQFIFQYYREEENGRGNFPPRFSGLQFPNYSSELNVNALELDDSALYLCASSEGSSIQETQYFGPGTRLLVL.

This chain uses TRBV18 with TRBJ2-3; 9 bases align to TRBD1. The trim removed 4 bases at V and 2 bases at J, leaving 4 bases unmatched. Germline V lookup: CDR1 KGHSH, CDR2 LQKENI. This CDR3 contains 15 residues. The CDR3 bases are TGTGCCAGCTCACGACAGGGGGGGTACACAGATACGCAGTATTTT. Protein product: CASSRQGGYTDTQYF.

This chain joins TRBV30 and TRBJ2-5; D unresolved. The CDR3 totals 12 residues. CDR1 and CDR2 from the germline V gene are GTSNPN and SVGIG (reference sequence). Deletions cut 0 bases from V and 5 bases from J, with 7 bases between. The CDR3 DNA follows: TGTGCCTGGAGTGTACTTGTGGAGACCCAGTACTTC. This encodes CAWSVLVETQYF.

The genes are TRBV4-2 and TRBJ2-1; 10 bases align to TRBD2. Germline CDR1 and CDR2: LGHNA and YNFKEQ. The CDR3 has 15 residues. The ends lost 4 bases at V and 3 bases at J; junction bases unmatched: 3. CDR3 sequence reads: CASSLGTSDYNEQFF. CDR3 DNA: TGTGCCAGCAGCCTTGGGACTAGCGACTACAATGAGCAGTTCTTC.

This clone was observed once. V is TRBV5-6 and J is TRBJ1-1; D is ambiguous. The germline V and J ends were trimmed by 0 bases and 6 bases, with 9 bases remaining between them. The CDR3 is 13 residues long. Germline V gives CDR1 SGHDT, CDR2 YYEEEE. The CDR3 DNA reads TGTGCCAGCAGCTTGGCAAAGAGGGCTGAAGCTTTCTTT. This encodes CASSLAKRAEAFF.